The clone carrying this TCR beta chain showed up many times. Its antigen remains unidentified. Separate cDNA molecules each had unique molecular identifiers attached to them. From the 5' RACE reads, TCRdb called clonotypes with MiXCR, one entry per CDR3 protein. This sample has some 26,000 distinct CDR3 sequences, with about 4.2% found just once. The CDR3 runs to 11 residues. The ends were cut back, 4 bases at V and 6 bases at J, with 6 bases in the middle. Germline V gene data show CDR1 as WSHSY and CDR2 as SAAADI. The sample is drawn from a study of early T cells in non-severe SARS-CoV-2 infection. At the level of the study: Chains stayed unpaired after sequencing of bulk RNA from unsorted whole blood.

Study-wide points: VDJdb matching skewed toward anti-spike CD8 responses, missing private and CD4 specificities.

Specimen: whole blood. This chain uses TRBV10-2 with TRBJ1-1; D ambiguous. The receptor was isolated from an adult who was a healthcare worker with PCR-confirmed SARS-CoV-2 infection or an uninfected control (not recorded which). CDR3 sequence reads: CASSGVPEAFF. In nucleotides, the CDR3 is TGCGCCAGCAGTGGAGTACCTGAAGCTTTCTTT.